Below, one T cell receptor beta chain is given with its context. The antigen is undetermined. The method was immunoSEQ multiplex PCR; TCRdb's version includes in-frame clones alone and lacks a portion of them. The sample holds approximately 140,000 clones; just over 90% are singletons and the top ten take over 0.9%. This record comes from a study of T cell responses to AZD1222 COVID-19 vaccine. Overall study results and limits: Across spike, vaccine-associated CD4 TCRs were found, dominant at 160-218 and 743-854. Repertoires were obtained solely post-peak T cell response. Epitopes outside B.1.351 and B.1.1.7 mutated regions reportedly drew nearly half of spike TCRs.

The CDR3 spans 17 residues. The V end was cut by 0 bases, the J end by 5 bases, with 16 bases between. The germline V gene encodes CDR1 SGHTA and CDR2 FQGTGA. This sequence joins TRBV7-3 and TRBJ2-2; D unresolved. This receptor was obtained from an adult in good health. Sequencing used peripheral blood, obtained on day 0 of MenACWY control vaccination. The CDR3, as DNA: TGTGCCAGCAGCTTAACAGTTGAAGGAAGTTGGACCGGGGAGCTGTTTTTT. Translating it yields CASSLTVEGSWTGELFF.